Listed here is a single T cell receptor (beta chain). As yet, its antigen is unknown. There are 16 residues in the CDR3. Germline V lookup: CDR1 SNHLY, CDR2 FYNNEI. Germline trimming cut 6 bases from V and 6 bases from J; bases unmatched to any gene: 11. Prepared TCR beta cDNA libraries contained unique molecular identifiers. It was from roughly 1.1 to 9.2 million T cells that some 460,000 cDNA molecules came. TCRdb reprocessed the PCR reads via MiXCR and lists one record per CDR3 protein. The table has approximately 250,000 distinct CDR3 sequences, about 40% seen once; the top ten hold under 5.5%. This record comes from a study of post-analysis software for immune sequencing data. Study details: The disease courses spanned relapsing-remitting, secondary progressive and progressive-relapsing forms of multiple sclerosis.

Study-wide results and caveats: Comparison with controls showed significantly lower normalized Chao1 diversity in multiple sclerosis patients. Comparison of patients with controls showed 4 to 6 TRBV segments more frequent in patients, TRBV5-6, TRBV5-1 and TRBV20-1 among them. By F measure, samples from a shared preparation batch strongly co-clustered.

This TCR derives from a girl aged 5-17 years with multiple sclerosis. Sample: blood. The chain recombines TRBV2 with TRBJ1-4, with 9 bases matching TRBD1. The DNA for the CDR3 is TGTGCCAGCAGCGCCGGGACAGGGTTTCGGGATGAAAAACTGTTTTTT. Translation: CASSAGTGFRDEKLFF.